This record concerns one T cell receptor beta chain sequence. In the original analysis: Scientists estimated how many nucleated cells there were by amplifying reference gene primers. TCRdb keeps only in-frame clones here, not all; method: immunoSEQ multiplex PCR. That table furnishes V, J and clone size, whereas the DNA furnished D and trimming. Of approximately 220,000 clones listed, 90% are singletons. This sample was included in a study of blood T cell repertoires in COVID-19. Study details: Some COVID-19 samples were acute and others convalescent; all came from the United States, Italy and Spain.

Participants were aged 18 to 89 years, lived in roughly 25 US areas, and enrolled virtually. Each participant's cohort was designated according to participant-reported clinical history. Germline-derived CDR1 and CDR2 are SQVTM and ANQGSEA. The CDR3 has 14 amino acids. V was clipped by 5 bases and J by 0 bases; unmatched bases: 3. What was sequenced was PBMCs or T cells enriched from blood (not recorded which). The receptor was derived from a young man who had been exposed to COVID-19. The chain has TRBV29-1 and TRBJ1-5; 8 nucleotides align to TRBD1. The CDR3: CSVKTGDSNQPQHF. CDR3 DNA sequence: TGCAGCGTTAAGACAGGGGATAGCAATCAGCCCCAGCATTTT. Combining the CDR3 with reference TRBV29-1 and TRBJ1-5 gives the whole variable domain SAVISQKPSRDICQRGTSLTIQCQVDSQVTMMFWYRQQPGQSLTLIATANQGSEATYESGFVIDKFPISRPNLTFSTLTVSNMSPEDSSIYLCSVKTGDSNQPQHFGDGTRLSIL.